The text below deals with one T cell receptor (beta chain). What it binds is not known. This specimen belongs to a study of T cell responses to AZD1222 COVID-19 vaccine. Whole-study results and caveats: In a largely white British group with more females than males, clonal diversity was possibly underestimated. Repertoire collection took place solely once the T cell response had peaked.

The protocol was immunoSEQ multiplex PCR, while the TCRdb copy is restricted to in-frame clones and leaves out a portion. The table has about 78,000 clones, roughly 82% seen once. CDR3 size: 15 residues. V was trimmed by 3 bases and J by 4 bases, leaving 16 bases between them. CDR1 is SGHDT, CDR2 YYEEEE, per germline. This clonotype was obtained from an adult in good health. The V call is TRBV5-6, the J call TRBJ1-2, with a weak D call TRBD1 (6 bases). Sequencing used peripheral blood, obtained on day 0 of AZD1222 vaccination. CDR3 sequence: CASSSSPTGSYGYTF. As DNA, the CDR3 is TGTGCCAGCAGCTCGTCCCCCACAGGGAGCTATGGCTACACCTTC.